One sample yielded the 10 T cell receptor beta chains listed below, sequenced in a study of CD8+ T cells in alopecia areata. RNA extraction was followed by reverse transcription into cDNA, which acted as the sequencing template. Method: immunoSEQ multiplex PCR; TCRdb's copy keeps in-frame clones and lacks some. The sample has 150,000 to 200,000 clones; just over 65% are singletons. Treatment in this sample: oral pan-JAK inhibitor, 5-10 mg twice daily. Source: CD4+ T cells sorted from blood, taken at week 4, from a patient treated with tofacitinib. These receptors were obtained from a human donor with alopecia areata.

This chain uses TRBV2 with TRBJ1-2; maybe TRBD1 (5 bases). Germline values: CDR1 SNHLY, CDR2 FYNNEI. The ends were cut back, 4 bases at V and 1 base at J, with 13 bases in the middle. The CDR3 sequence is 15 residues long. The CDR3 DNA reads TGTGCCAGCAGTGGGGCGGCGGGACGTAACTATGGCTACACCTTC. This codes for CASSGAAGRNYGYTF. Drawing the rest from reference TRBV2 and TRBJ1-2, the complete variable domain is EPEVTQTPSHQVTQMGQEVILRCVPISNHLYFYWYRQILGQKVEFLVSFYNNEISEKSEIFDDQFSVERPDGSNFTLKIRSTKLEDSAMYFCASSGAAGRNYGYTFGSGTRLTVV.

This clone was detected a few times. This rearrangement joins TRBV29-1 to TRBJ1-3, with no clear D. CDR3 length equals 11 residues. Looked up from germline, CDR1 is SQVTM and CDR2 is ANQGSEA. The V end lost 6 bases, the J end lost 3 bases, and 6 bases lay between the germline ends. CDR3 nucleotide sequence: TGCAGCGTCATCCTTGGAAACACCATATATTTT. This codes for CSVILGNTIYF. The full variable domain, its missing parts supplied by reference TRBV29-1 and TRBJ1-3, is SAVISQKPSRDICQRGTSLTIQCQVDSQVTMMFWYRQQPGQSLTLIATANQGSEATYESGFVIDKFPISRPNLTFSTLTVSNMSPEDSSIYLCSVILGNTIYFGEGSWLTVV.

Concerning this clone: This same CDR3 is encoded by further DNA sequences in the sample. The chain joins TRBV25-1 to TRBJ2-5; D gene ambiguous. Trimming shortened V by 4 bases and J by 5 bases, and 8 bases separated the two germline ends. Germline V gene lookup returns CDR1 MGHDK and CDR2 SYGVNS. The CDR3 consists of 12 residues. CDR3 loop: CASSGPRETQYF. The CDR3 nucleotides are TGTGCCAGCAGTGGCCCCCGGGAGACCCAGTACTTC.

This clone was observed a single time. The gene calls are TRBV30 and TRBJ2-7; 9 bases match TRBD1. Germline V CDR1 and CDR2: GTSNPN, SVGIG (reference sequence). After removal of 3 bases from V and 4 bases from J, the junction contained 4 bases not matched to a gene. The CDR3 runs to 13 residues. DNA of the CDR3: TGTGCCTGGAGAAGGACAGGGGTTTACGAGCAGTACTTC. Protein: CAWRRTGVYEQYF.

Note on this clone: Other DNA sequences in this specimen translate into the identical CDR3. The genes are TRBV30 and TRBJ2-3, with 7 bases matching TRBD2. Germline CDR1 is GTSNPN and CDR2 is SVGIG (reference sequence). CDR3 length: 14 amino acids. Germline trimming cut 3 bases from V and 1 base from J; bases unmatched to any gene: 4. The DNA for the CDR3 is TGTGCCTGGAGGGGGCTAGCGGGCACAGATACGCAGTATTTT. Translation: CAWRGLAGTDTQYF.

This clone was observed a handful of times. J is TRBJ2-7 and V is TRBV30, with D unclear. In germline, CDR1 is GTSNPN, CDR2 SVGIG (reference sequence). Trimming took off 0 bases at V and 4 bases at J, with 10 bases between the two ends. CDR3 length: 13 residues. The CDR3 bases are TGTGCCTGGAGTGTAAGAGTCTATTACGAGCAGTACTTC. It codes for CAWSVRVYYEQYF.

The chain couples TRBV2 to TRBJ2-5, with TRBD2 as a possible D gene (7 bases). Germline V gives CDR1 SNHLY, CDR2 FYNNEI. The CDR3 is made up of 14 amino acids. The germline V and J ends were trimmed by 7 bases and 5 bases, with 17 bases remaining between them. The CDR3 DNA reads as TGTGCCAGCAAGGTATCGGGGGGCCAGGAGACCCAGTACTTC. Its translation: CASKVSGGQETQYF.

This chain links TRBV25-1 with TRBJ2-1; D is unclear. The CDR3 is made up of 12 amino acids. Germline CDR1 reads MGHDK; CDR2 reads SYGVNS. Trimming shortened V by 1 base and J by 6 bases, and 4 bases separated the two germline ends. CDR3 nucleotide sequence: TGTGCCAGCAGTGAATGGTTCAATGAGCAGTTCTTC. Translation gives CASSEWFNEQFF.

This clone was seen only once. The rearrangement joins TRBV30 to TRBJ2-2; D may be TRBD2 (5 bases). Per the germline V gene, CDR1 is GTSNPN and CDR2 is SVGIG (reference sequence). With 0 bases removed from V and 7 bases from J, the gap between germline ends came to 9 bases. The length of the CDR3 is 13 residues. CDR3 DNA sequence: TGTGCCTGGAGTGTACTCGGGAACGGGGAGCTGTTTTTT. Protein sequence: CAWSVLGNGELFF.

The genes are TRBV5-1 and TRBJ2-7, with 11 bases matching TRBD1. Trimming at V came to 6 bases and at J to 4 bases, leaving 3 bases not matched to a gene. The CDR3 loop spans 13 amino acids. Germline lookup yields CDR1 SGHRS and CDR2 YFSETQ. This chain's CDR3 is CASTRDRGYEQYF. The CDR3 coding sequence is TGCGCCAGCACCAGGGACAGGGGGTACGAGCAGTACTTC.